This TCR beta chain was captured by sequencing in a study of T cell changes during pregnancy in multiple sclerosis. The CDR3 runs 17 residues. V was pared by 6 bases and J by 0 bases, with 11 bases of the junction left unmatched. The germline gives CDR1 SEHNR, CDR2 FQNEAQ (reference sequence). The repertoire was sequenced with immunoSEQ multiplex PCR; TCRdb's copy has only in-frame clones and lacks some. The sample holds 57,000 or so clones, approximately 88% seen once. Here the sequenced sample was peripheral blood, taken in the first trimester of pregnancy. The receptor's source is a female donor with multiple sclerosis, enrolled in a pregnancy study. This sequence joins TRBV7-9 and TRBJ1-1; 9 nucleotides agree with TRBD1. In DNA, the CDR3 is TGTGCCAGCAGTGAACCGGGACAGGGCCACCTGAACACTGAAGCTTTCTTT. It translates to CASSEPGQGHLNTEAFF.